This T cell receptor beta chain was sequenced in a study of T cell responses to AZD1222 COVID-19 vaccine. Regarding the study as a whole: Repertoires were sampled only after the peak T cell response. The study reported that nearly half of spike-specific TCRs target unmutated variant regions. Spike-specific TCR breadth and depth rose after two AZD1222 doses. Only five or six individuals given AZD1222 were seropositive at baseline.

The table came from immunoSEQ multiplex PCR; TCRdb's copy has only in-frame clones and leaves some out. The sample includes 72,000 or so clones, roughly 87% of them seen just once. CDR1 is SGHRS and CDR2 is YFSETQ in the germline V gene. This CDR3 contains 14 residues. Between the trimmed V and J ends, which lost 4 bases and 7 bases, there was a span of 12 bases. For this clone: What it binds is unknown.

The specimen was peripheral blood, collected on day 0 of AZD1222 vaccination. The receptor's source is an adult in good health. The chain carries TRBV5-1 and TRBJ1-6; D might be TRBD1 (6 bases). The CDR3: CASSPGQRNSPLHF. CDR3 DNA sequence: TGCGCCAGCAGCCCCGGACAGCGAAATTCACCCCTCCACTTT. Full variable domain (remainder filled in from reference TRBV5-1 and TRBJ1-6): KAGVTQTPRYLIKTRGQQVTLSCSPISGHRSVSWYQQTPGQGLQFLFEYFSETQRNKGNFPGRFSGRQFSNSRSEMNVSTLELGDSALYLCASSPGQRNSPLHFGNGTRLTVT.